Listed below are T cell receptor beta chains from one sample, sequenced in a study of cytotoxic CD8 clonotypes in ibrutinib-treated CLL. Only in-frame clones appear in the TCRdb table, and some are missing; sequencing was by immunoSEQ multiplex PCR. The sample lists roughly 15,000 clones; around 60% were seen once. Specimen: PBMCs, collected before ibrutinib treatment. The receptor source for this set is a human donor with chronic lymphocytic leukemia. Both conserved end residues are part of each CDR3. D genes are given only for firm matches. Size values are once, few and many counts, or a class for expanded clones, and some rows have none.

TGTGCCAGCAGTGTGGAGCGGGGGGGCAGGGAGACCCAGTACTTC	CASSVERGGRETQYF	.	TRBV6-5	TRBJ2-5	TRBD2
TGTGCCAGCAGCTTGGGGGGCCGGGATACGCAGTATTTT	CASSLGGRDTQYF	.	TRBV5-4	TRBJ2-3	.
TGTGCCAGCAGCTTAAGCTGGAGGGACCCAACAGATACGCAGTATTTT	CASSLSWRDPTDTQYF	few	TRBV5-4	TRBJ2-3	.
TGTGCCAGTAAGAATTCAGGGATGAGCTCTGGAAACACCATATATTTT	CASKNSGMSSGNTIYF	.	TRBV19	TRBJ1-3	.
TGTGCCAGCTCACCACGGGAAACTAGGGGACTTGGGGAGCAGTACTTC	CASSPRETRGLGEQYF	few	TRBV18	TRBJ2-7	.
TGTGCCAGCAGCGTAAACAGGGGGGCGGAGAACACTGAAGCTTTCTTT	CASSVNRGAENTEAFF	.	TRBV5-4	TRBJ1-1	TRBD1
TGTGCCAGCAGCCCTCAGGTAGGGGGCAATTACTACGAGCAGTACTTC	CASSPQVGGNYYEQYF	.	TRBV9	TRBJ2-7	TRBD1
TGTGCCAGTAGGGCCGGGACAGGGTGGCAGCCCCAGCATTTT	CASRAGTGWQPQHF	.	TRBV19	TRBJ1-5	TRBD1
TGTGCCAGCAGCTTGTACCTCGGAGGGCCCCAGCATTTT	CASSLYLGGPQHF	.	TRBV5-6	TRBJ1-5	.
TGCAGCGTTGTATCACAGCGCCCGGAGGAGCAGTACTTC	CSVVSQRPEEQYF	.	TRBV29-1	TRBJ2-7	.
TGTGCCAGCGGGAAAGGAGGGGATAGCTTTCTTAGCAATCAGCCCCAGCATTTT	CASGKGGDSFLSNQPQHF	.	TRBV19	TRBJ1-5	.
TGCGCCAGCAGCTTGAGGGCGGGGGGCCCCACAGATACGCAGTATTTT	CASSLRAGGPTDTQYF	.	TRBV5-1	TRBJ2-3	TRBD2
TGTGCCAGCTCACCGACAGCGACGGAAGCTTTCTTT	CASSPTATEAFF	few	TRBV18	TRBJ1-1	.
TGTGCCAGCAGCTTCGGACAGGGGAGGAACACTGAAGCTTTCTTT	CASSFGQGRNTEAFF	.	TRBV7-9	TRBJ1-1	TRBD1
TGTGCCAGCAGTACGCGGACAGGGGGCTTGTCGGGAAACACCATATATTTT	CASSTRTGGLSGNTIYF	.	TRBV27	TRBJ1-3	TRBD1
TGTGCCAGTACGTCCAGGGGATACGGCGAGCAGTACTTC	CASTSRGYGEQYF	once	TRBV19	TRBJ2-7	.
TGTGCCGGCTTCGCAACAGAGAACACTGAAGCTTTCTTT	CAGFATENTEAFF	few	TRBV7-9	TRBJ1-1	.
TGTGCCAGCAGCGGCGACAGCAACGAGCAGTACTTC	CASSGDSNEQYF	.	TRBV9	TRBJ2-7	.
TGTGCCAGCAGCTTGGTAGGGACAGGCTACGAGCAGTACTTC	CASSLVGTGYEQYF	.	TRBV5-4	TRBJ2-7	TRBD1
TGTGCCAGCAGCTTGACCCTCCTTACTCGTTATAGCAATCAGCCCCAGCATTTT	CASSLTLLTRYSNQPQHF	.	TRBV5-5	TRBJ1-5	.
TGTGCCAGCAGTCCTAGACCGGAAGGACTAGCGGGCCATAGGACCTCCTACAATGAGCAGTTCTTC	CASSPRPEGLAGHRTSYNEQFF	.	TRBV27	TRBJ2-1	TRBD2
TGTGCCTGGGGGGGAGGACAGGGACGAGAGACCCAGTACTTC	CAWGGGQGRETQYF	.	TRBV30	TRBJ2-5	TRBD1
TGTGCCAGCTCAGCCGGGACAGGGGGACTTTATAGCAATCAGCCCCAGCATTTT	CASSAGTGGLYSNQPQHF	.	TRBV18	TRBJ1-5	TRBD1
TGTGCCAGCAGCGGGAAACAGGGGTCTAATGAAAAACTGTTTTTT	CASSGKQGSNEKLFF	few	TRBV4-2	TRBJ1-4	TRBD1
TGTGCCAGCAGCGATGGAGGGGGACAGCCCCAGCATTTT	CASSDGGGQPQHF	few	TRBV7-8	TRBJ1-5	.
TGTGCCAGCAGTGCCGGGACAGGGAATTACTACGAGCAGTACTTC	CASSAGTGNYYEQYF	.	TRBV2	TRBJ2-7	TRBD1
TGCGCCAGCAGCTTGTCGGAAAATAATTCACCCCTCCACTTT	CASSLSENNSPLHF	few	TRBV5-1	TRBJ1-6	.
TGCGCCAGCAGCCAAGAACGAGGTTCCTCCTACGAGCAGTACTTC	CASSQERGSSYEQYF	.	TRBV4-1	TRBJ2-7	.
TGTGCCAGCAGCTTGGCCGGGGGACAAGAGACCCAGTACTTC	CASSLAGGQETQYF	.	TRBV5-6	TRBJ2-5	.
TGTGCCAGCAGCCTCCAGGGAAATGAGCAGTTCTTC	CASSLQGNEQFF	.	TRBV5-6	TRBJ2-1	.
TGTGCCAGCAGTGAAACCCGGGACAGAGACTATGGCTACACCTTC	CASSETRDRDYGYTF	once	TRBV6-9	TRBJ1-2	TRBD1
TGTGCCAGCAGTCCCGCGGGCCTCAGTAATTCACCCCTCCACTTT	CASSPAGLSNSPLHF	medium-sized	TRBV27	TRBJ1-6	.
TGCAGCGTTGAAGCTACGGCAGGGAGTGTGGAGTATGGCTACACCTTC	CSVEATAGSVEYGYTF	.	TRBV29-1	TRBJ1-2	.
TGTGCCAGCAGTTCATACACAGATACGCAGTATTTT	CASSSYTDTQYF	.	TRBV27	TRBJ2-3	.
TGTGCCAGCAGTACAGTAGCGAATCCCGGGCCCGAGCAGTACTTC	CASSTVANPGPEQYF	.	TRBV11-2	TRBJ2-7	.
TGTGCCAGCAGGCCTCTTGGAGGGGCAGGGGCCTACGAGCAGTACTTC	CASRPLGGAGAYEQYF	few	TRBV27	TRBJ2-7	.
TGTGCCAGCAGTTCCCGAAGAGCTAACTATGGCTACACCTTC	CASSSRRANYGYTF	.	TRBV27	TRBJ1-2	.
TGTGCCAGCAGCTTGGTTGGGGGGCCCGACACTGAAGCTTTCTTT	CASSLVGGPDTEAFF	.	TRBV5-4	TRBJ1-1	.
TGTGCCAGCAGCTCCCCAGGGGCGATAAATGAAAAACTGTTTTTT	CASSSPGAINEKLFF	once	TRBV5-6	TRBJ1-4	.
TGCAGCGGGAGGACCACTGAAGCTTTCTTT	CSGRTTEAFF	few	TRBV29-1	TRBJ1-1	.
TGTGCCAGCAGTGATCCAGGGCGTTTGAGCAATGAGCAGTTCTTC	CASSDPGRLSNEQFF	.	TRBV25-1	TRBJ2-1	.
TGTGCCATCAGGGGGACAGGGTTAGGGGAAAAACTGTTTTTT	CAIRGTGLGEKLFF	.	TRBV10-3	TRBJ1-4	TRBD1
TGTGCCACCAGCAGATATAGGACAGCGGGCGACGAGCAGTACTTC	CATSRYRTAGDEQYF	.	TRBV15	TRBJ2-7	.
TGTGCCAGCTCACCACCTACGGGACCGTACGAGCAGTACTTC	CASSPPTGPYEQYF	few	TRBV18	TRBJ2-7	.
TGCGCCAGCAGCTTGTTGTCTAGCGGGGGGGCCACAGATACGCAGTATTTT	CASSLLSSGGATDTQYF	.	TRBV5-1	TRBJ2-3	TRBD2
TGTGCCAGCAGCCACCGGACAGGGGGCTACGAGCAGTACTTC	CASSHRTGGYEQYF	.	TRBV4-2	TRBJ2-7	TRBD1
TGTGCCACTGACCCTGGGAATGGCTACACCTTC	CATDPGNGYTF	medium-sized	TRBV5-4	TRBJ1-2	.
TGTGCCAGCTCGCGATGGCCTCAGGGAGGAGGCAATCAGCCCCAGCATTTT	CASSRWPQGGGNQPQHF	.	TRBV18	TRBJ1-5	.
TGTGCCAGCAGCTTACGGGTGGGAGGGGGCACTGAAGCTTTCTTT	CASSLRVGGGTEAFF	few	TRBV7-9	TRBJ1-1	.